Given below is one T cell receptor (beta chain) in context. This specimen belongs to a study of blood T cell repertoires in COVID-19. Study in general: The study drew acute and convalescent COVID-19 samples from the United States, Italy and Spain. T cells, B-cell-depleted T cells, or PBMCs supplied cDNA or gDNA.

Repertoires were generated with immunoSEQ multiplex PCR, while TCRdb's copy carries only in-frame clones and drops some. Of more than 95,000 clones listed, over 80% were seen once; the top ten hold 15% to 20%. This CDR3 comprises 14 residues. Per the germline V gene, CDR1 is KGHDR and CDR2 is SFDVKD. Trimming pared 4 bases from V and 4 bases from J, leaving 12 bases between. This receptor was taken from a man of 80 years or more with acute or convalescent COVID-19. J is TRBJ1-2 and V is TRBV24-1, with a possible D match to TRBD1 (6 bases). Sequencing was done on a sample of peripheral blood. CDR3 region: CATSESDRRYGYTF. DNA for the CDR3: TGTGCCACCAGTGAGTCCGACAGGCGCTATGGCTACACCTTC.